The 21 T cell receptor beta chains listed next were all sequenced from one sample in a study of cytomegalovirus exposure and HLA in healthy donors. PCR was performed using 60 Vbeta and 13 Jbeta primers. Clones were read by immunoSEQ multiplex PCR, and TCRdb kept only the in-frame ones, dropping some. The sample holds under 150,000 clones, 60% to 80% seen once. The specimen sequenced was PBMCs. The receptors come from a woman in her thirties or forties in good health and CMV-seropositive.

V gene TRBV9 combines with J gene TRBJ2-7; the match to TRBD1 covers 9 bases. CDR1 and CDR2 from the germline V gene are SGDLS and YYNGEE. This CDR3 is built from 14 residues. The ends lost 4 bases at V and 2 bases at J; junction bases unmatched: 4. In nucleotides, the CDR3 is TGTGCCAGCAGCCCTCGACAGGGGGCCTACGAGCAGTACTTC. Its protein is CASSPRQGAYEQYF.

This clone was detected a few times. This chain joins TRBV10-2 and TRBJ1-1, with 7 bases identical to TRBD1. With 3 bases clipped from V and 12 bases from J, the junction kept 10 bases outside the gene matches. CDR1 is WSHSY, CDR2 SAAADI, per germline. This CDR3 contains 13 residues. CDR3 sequence: CASSDSDRPGSFF. CDR3 DNA: TGCGCCAGCAGTGACTCGGACAGGCCCGGCTCTTTCTTT.

The rearrangement uses TRBV5-1 and TRBJ2-5; 9 positions agree with TRBD1. This CDR3 has 15 amino acids. The germline V gene encodes CDR1 SGHRS and CDR2 YFSETQ. V dropped 2 bases and J dropped 5; count of bases not matched to a gene: 7. The CDR3 bases are TGCGCCAGCAGCTTAATGGGGGACAGGGTGGAGACCCAGTACTTC. The encoded protein is CASSLMGDRVETQYF.

The gene calls are TRBV5-4 and TRBJ2-7; no definite D call. The CDR3 totals 14 residues. CDR1 is SGHNT, CDR2 YYREEE, per germline (reference sequence). With 4 bases removed from V and 0 bases from J, the gap between germline ends came to 11 bases. In nucleotides, the CDR3 is TGTGCCAGCAGCACCTACTTGAGCTCCTACGAGCAGTACTTC. Translation: CASSTYLSSYEQYF. The full variable domain, rest sourced from reference TRBV5-4 and TRBJ2-7, is ETGVTQSPTHLIKTRGQQVTLRCSSQSGHNTVSWYQQALGQGPQFIFQYYREEENGRGNFPPRFSGLQFPNYSSELNVNALELDDSALYLCASSTYLSSYEQYFGPGTRLTVT.

V and J are TRBV19 and TRBJ1-3; 7 bases line up with TRBD1. Germline trimming cut 4 bases from V and 3 bases from J; bases unmatched to any gene: 6. The CDR3 is 15 residues long. Germline V gene lookup returns CDR1 LNHDA and CDR2 SQIVND (reference sequence). In nucleotides, the CDR3 is TGTGCCAGTAGTAAGCAACAGGGGTTTGGAAACACCATATATTTT. Translating it yields CASSKQQGFGNTIYF.

This clone was detected only a few times. The chain has TRBV7-2 and TRBJ2-3; 11 bases fit TRBD2. Unmatched junction bases numbered 12, after V lost 4 bases and J lost 6 bases. The CDR3 is 17 residues long. Per the germline V gene, CDR1 is SGHTA and CDR2 is FQGNSA. CDR3 residues: CASSSRDFSGGADTQYF. DNA for the CDR3: TGTGCCAGCAGCTCCCGTGATTTTAGCGGGGGGGCGGATACGCAGTATTTT. The variable domain in full, with the rest retrieved from reference TRBV7-2 and TRBJ2-3, is GAGVSQSPSNKVTEKGKDVELRCDPISGHTALYWYRQSLGQGLEFLIYFQGNSAPDKSGLPSDRFSAERTGGSVSTLTIQRTQQEDSAVYLCASSSRDFSGGADTQYFGPGTRLTVL.

The V gene is TRBV29-1, the J gene TRBJ2-2; TRBD1 matches at 7 bases. This CDR3 has 15 amino acids. The germline V gene has CDR1 SQVTM and CDR2 ANQGSEA. The V gene end was trimmed by 6 bases and the J gene end by 5 bases; junction bases not matched to a gene: 12. CDR3 DNA: TGCAGCGTCGCGCCGCCCCTGACAGGGACCGGGGAGCTGTTTTTT. This encodes CSVAPPLTGTGELFF.

This chain connects TRBV5-1 to TRBJ2-1; D is perhaps TRBD1 (5 bases). The CDR3 length is 13 residues. Germline V lookup: CDR1 SGHRS, CDR2 YFSETQ. Trimming pared 4 bases from V and 6 bases from J, leaving 11 bases between. CDR3 amino acids: CASSIQASNEQFF. In nucleotides, the CDR3 is TGCGCCAGCAGCATACAGGCGAGCAATGAGCAGTTCTTC.

The J gene is TRBJ2-3, the V gene TRBV28, with 15 bases fitting TRBD2. V gave up 4 bases and J gave up 9 bases; unmatched junction bases: 14. CDR1 and CDR2 from the germline V gene are MDHEN and SYDVKM. The CDR3 is 18 residues long. The CDR3 loop is CASSSTLGTSGGRGTQYF. CDR3 coding DNA: TGTGCCAGCAGTTCAACCCTTGGGACTAGCGGGGGGAGGGGGACGCAGTATTTT.

This chain joins TRBV7-6 and TRBJ2-2; D gene unclear. Trimming cost V 5 bases and J 3 bases, with 10 bases left between them. The CDR3 extends over 14 amino acids. Germline assignment: CDR1 SGHVS and CDR2 FNYEAQ. The CDR3 DNA follows: TGTGCCAGCAGCGCATCAGGATACACCGGGGAGCTGTTTTTT. Translating gives CASSASGYTGELFF.

This chain links TRBV6-1 with TRBJ1-1; D call uncertain. Deletions cut 10 bases from V and 2 bases from J, with 17 bases between. This CDR3 comprises 14 residues. Germline assignment: CDR1 MNHNS and CDR2 SASEGT. CDR3 protein: CATRRAGPNTEAFF. The CDR3 DNA reads as TGTGCCACCAGGAGGGCAGGACCTAACACTGAAGCTTTCTTT.

This rearrangement joins TRBV5-4 to TRBJ2-7; D possibly corresponds to TRBD2 (6 bases). There are 14 residues in the CDR3. V was shortened by 3 bases and J by 3 bases, with 13 bases between the two germline ends. From germline, CDR1 is SGHNT and CDR2 YYREEE (reference sequence). CDR3 DNA: TGTGCCAGCAGCTCGGCGGGACTTGGCTACGAGCAGTACTTC. Translating it yields CASSSAGLGYEQYF.

As DNA, the CDR3 is TGTGCCAGTAGTATTAACAGGGGGCGGAATGGCTACACCTTC. It codes for CASSINRGRNGYTF. The gene calls are TRBV19 and TRBJ1-2; 9 nucleotides agree with TRBD1. Germline V gene sequence: CDR1 LNHDA, CDR2 SQIVND (reference sequence). The CDR3 covers 14 residues. J was trimmed by 6 bases and V by 3 bases; bases with no gene match: 5. The variable domain in full, with the rest retrieved from reference TRBV19 and TRBJ1-2, is DGGITQSPKYLFRKEGQNVTLSCEQNLNHDAMYWYRQDPGQGLRLIYYSQIVNDFQKGDIAEGYSVSREKKESFPLTVTSAQKNPTAFYLCASSINRGRNGYTFGSGTRLTVV.

The V gene is TRBV27, the J gene TRBJ2-3; D perhaps matches TRBD1 (5 bases). With 7 bases removed from V and 4 bases from J, the gap between germline ends came to 15 bases. The CDR3 sequence is 14 residues long. Germline V gene lookup returns CDR1 MNHEY and CDR2 SMNVEV (reference sequence). The CDR3 DNA reads as TGTGCCAGCACTCAGCCAGGGAAACCAGATACGCAGTATTTT. As protein: CASTQPGKPDTQYF.

The rearrangement joins TRBV7-9 to TRBJ2-5; tentative D call: TRBD2 (6 bases). This CDR3 region has 14 residues. Trimming removed 0 bases at V and 5 bases at J, with 10 bases between. Germline V gene lookup returns CDR1 SEHNR and CDR2 FQNEAQ (reference sequence). CDR3: CASSLASRGETQYF. CDR3 nucleotide sequence: TGTGCCAGCAGCTTAGCCTCACGGGGGGAGACCCAGTACTTC.

The V call is TRBV19, the J call TRBJ1-2; D is possibly TRBD1 (6 bases). V lost 7 bases and J 3 bases, leaving 15 bases between the germline ends. CDR1 is LNHDA, CDR2 SQIVND, per germline (reference sequence). The CDR3 runs to 14 residues. CDR3 loop: CASTRTDKHYGYTF. CDR3 sequence (DNA): TGTGCCAGTACAAGGACAGATAAACACTATGGCTACACCTTC.

This clone was seen only a few times. The chain joins TRBV7-9 to TRBJ2-7; D uncertain. The germline CDR1 and CDR2 sequences are SEHNR and FQNEAQ (reference sequence). The CDR3 runs to 14 residues. Trimming removed 4 bases from V and 5 bases from J, with 15 bases in between. The CDR3 region has the DNA TGTGCCAGCAGCTCCCTGGCGGCCTTGAACGAGCAGTACTTC. Translating it yields CASSSLAALNEQYF.

V is TRBV7-3 and J is TRBJ2-1; 7 nucleotides align to TRBD2. There are 13 residues in the CDR3. Germline V lookup: CDR1 SGHTA, CDR2 FQGTGA. J was trimmed by 9 bases and V by 1 base; bases with no gene match: 3. DNA of the CDR3: TGTGCCAGCAGCTTAAGCTCGGGAGGTGAGCAGTTCTTC. This translates into CASSLSSGGEQFF.

V usage is TRBV29-1 and J usage is TRBJ2-1; 8 bases are shared with TRBD2. Germline-derived CDR1 and CDR2 are SQVTM and ANQGSEA. Trimming removed 3 bases from V and 10 bases from J; junction bases left unmatched: 5. This CDR3 region has 12 residues. The CDR3 DNA sequence: TGCAGCGTTGACGGGGGGGCTAGAGAGCAGTTCTTC. Protein product: CSVDGGAREQFF.

J is TRBJ2-3 and V is TRBV7-3; 8 bases match TRBD2. The J segment lost 5 bases and the V segment lost 2 bases, leaving 9 bases of the junction unmatched. The CDR3 covers 16 residues. Looked up from germline, CDR1 is SGHTA and CDR2 is FQGTGA. The CDR3, as DNA: TGTGCCAGCAGCTTAGGGCCCACTAGCGGTGGAGATACGCAGTATTTT. This codes for CASSLGPTSGGDTQYF.

This clone was observed a handful of times. The same CDR3 can be traced to other DNA sequences in this sample. The chain links TRBV18 to TRBJ2-7; a weak D match, TRBD1 (6 bases). The CDR3 has 13 amino acids. The germline gives CDR1 KGHSH, CDR2 LQKENI. Between the trimmed V and J ends, which lost 2 bases and 3 bases, there was a span of 8 bases. CDR3 amino acids: CASSPGRGYEQYF. The CDR3 coding sequence is TGTGCCAGCTCACCAGGCAGGGGCTACGAGCAGTACTTC.